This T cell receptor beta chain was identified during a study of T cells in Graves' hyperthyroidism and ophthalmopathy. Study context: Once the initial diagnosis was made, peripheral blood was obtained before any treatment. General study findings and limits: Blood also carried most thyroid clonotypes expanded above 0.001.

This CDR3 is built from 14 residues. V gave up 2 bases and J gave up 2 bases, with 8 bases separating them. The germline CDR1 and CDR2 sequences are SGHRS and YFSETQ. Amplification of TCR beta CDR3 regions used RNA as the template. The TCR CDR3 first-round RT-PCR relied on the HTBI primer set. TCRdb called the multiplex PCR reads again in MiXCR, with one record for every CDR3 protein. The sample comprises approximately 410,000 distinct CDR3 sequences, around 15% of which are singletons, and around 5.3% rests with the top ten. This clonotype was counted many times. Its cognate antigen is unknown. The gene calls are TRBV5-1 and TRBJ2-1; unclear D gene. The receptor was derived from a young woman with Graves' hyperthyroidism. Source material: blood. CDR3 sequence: CASSFSLAYNEQFF. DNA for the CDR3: TGCGCCAGCAGCTTTAGCCTCGCCTACAATGAGCAGTTCTTC.